This T cell receptor (beta chain) was identified during a study of blood T cell repertoires in COVID-19. Looked up from germline, CDR1 is MGHRA and CDR2 is YSYEKL. After removal of 0 bases from V and 4 bases from J, the junction contained 14 bases not matched to a gene. The length of the CDR3 is 18 residues. The assay was immunoSEQ multiplex PCR, and TCRdb's table has in-frame clones only and misses some. The sample lists 55,000 to 90,000 clones, 80% to 85% occurring once. This chain links TRBV4-1 with TRBJ1-1; 7 nucleotides match TRBD1. This receptor was identified in a woman aged 55-69 years with acute or convalescent COVID-19. Input material: peripheral blood. The CDR3 DNA follows: TGCGCCAGCAGCCAAGAGAGGGTGGCAGGGGGTAAGAGCACTGAAGCTTTCTTT. This sequence encodes CASSQERVAGGKSTEAFF.